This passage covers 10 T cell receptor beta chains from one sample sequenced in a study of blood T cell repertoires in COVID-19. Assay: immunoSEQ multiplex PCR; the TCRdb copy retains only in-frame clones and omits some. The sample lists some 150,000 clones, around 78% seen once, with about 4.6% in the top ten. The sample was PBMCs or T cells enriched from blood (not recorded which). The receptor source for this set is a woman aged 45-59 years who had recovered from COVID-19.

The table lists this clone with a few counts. The CDR3 DNA reads as TGTGCCAGCAGCTTGGGGGCCGGGTTCGGCGGTCAGTTGACTGAAGCTTTCTTT. It translates to CASSLGAGFGGQLTEAFF. The genes are TRBV7-6 and TRBJ1-1; TRBD1 is a possible D gene (6 bases). The V gene's germline CDR1 is SGHVS and CDR2 FNYEAQ. V lost 3 bases and J lost 5, with 25 bases in between. CDR3 length: 18 amino acids.

The CDR3 loop is CASSHDDRARDQPQHF. The CDR3 DNA is TGTGCCAGTAGCCATGACGACAGGGCGCGGGATCAGCCCCAGCATTTT. The genes are TRBV19 and TRBJ1-5; 7 bases map to TRBD1. Trimming took 6 bases from V and 5 from J; bases not matched to a gene: 13. Germline CDR1 is LNHDA and CDR2 is SQIVND (reference sequence). The CDR3 covers 16 residues.

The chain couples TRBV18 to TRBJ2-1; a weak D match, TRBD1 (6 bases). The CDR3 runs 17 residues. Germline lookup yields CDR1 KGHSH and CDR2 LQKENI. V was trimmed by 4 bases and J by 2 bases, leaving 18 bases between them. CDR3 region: CASSREIGRGAYNEQFF. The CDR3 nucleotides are TGTGCCAGCTCACGTGAAATCGGCAGGGGAGCCTACAATGAGCAGTTCTTC.

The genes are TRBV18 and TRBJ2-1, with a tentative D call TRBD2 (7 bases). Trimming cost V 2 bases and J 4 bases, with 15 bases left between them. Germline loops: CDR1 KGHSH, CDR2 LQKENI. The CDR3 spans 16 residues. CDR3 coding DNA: TGTGCCAGCTCACCAATCGCGGGGGCGGGGTACAATGAGCAGTTCTTC. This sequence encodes CASSPIAGAGYNEQFF.

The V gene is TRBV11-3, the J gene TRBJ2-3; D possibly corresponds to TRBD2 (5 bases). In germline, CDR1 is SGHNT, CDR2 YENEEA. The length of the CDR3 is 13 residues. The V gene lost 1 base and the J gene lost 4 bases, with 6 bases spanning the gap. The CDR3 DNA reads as TGTGCCAGCAGCTTAGGAGGGCCAGATACGCAGTATTTT. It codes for CASSLGGPDTQYF. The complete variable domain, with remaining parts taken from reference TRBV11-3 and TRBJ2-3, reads EAGVVQSPRYKIIEKKQPVAFWCNPISGHNTLYWYLQNLGQGPELLIRYENEEAVDDSQLPKDRFSAERLKGVDSTLKIQPAELGDSAVYLCASSLGGPDTQYFGPGTRLTVL.

Here the CDR3 reads CASSPDRGSNTEAFF. The CDR3 nucleotides are TGTGCCAGCAGCCCGGACAGGGGCTCGAACACTGAAGCTTTCTTT. The chain joins TRBV7-9 to TRBJ1-1; TRBD1 aligns across 9 bases. Germline trimming cut 5 bases from V and 1 base from J; bases unmatched to any gene: 5. The CDR3 sequence is 15 residues long. Per the germline V gene, CDR1 is SEHNR and CDR2 is FQNEAQ (reference sequence).

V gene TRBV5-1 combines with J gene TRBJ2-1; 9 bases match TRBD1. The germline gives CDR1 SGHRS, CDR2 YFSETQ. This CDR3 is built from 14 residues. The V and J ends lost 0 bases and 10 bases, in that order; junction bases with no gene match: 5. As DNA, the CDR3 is TGCGCCAGCAGCTTGGGGGGACAGGGTGCCGAGCAGTTCTTC. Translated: CASSLGGQGAEQFF.

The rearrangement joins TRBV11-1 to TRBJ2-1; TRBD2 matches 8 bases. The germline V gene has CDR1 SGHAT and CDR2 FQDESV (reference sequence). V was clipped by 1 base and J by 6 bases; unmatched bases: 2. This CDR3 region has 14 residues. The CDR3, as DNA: TGTGCCAGCAGCTTAGTGGGGACTAGCAATGAGCAGTTCTTC. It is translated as CASSLVGTSNEQFF.

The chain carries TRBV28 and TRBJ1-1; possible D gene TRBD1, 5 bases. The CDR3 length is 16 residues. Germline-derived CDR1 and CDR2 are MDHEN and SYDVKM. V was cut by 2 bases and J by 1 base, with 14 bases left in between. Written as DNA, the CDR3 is TGTGCCAGCAGTTTAGGAACAGGCTTCGGGAACACTGAAGCTTTCTTT. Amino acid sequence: CASSLGTGFGNTEAFF.

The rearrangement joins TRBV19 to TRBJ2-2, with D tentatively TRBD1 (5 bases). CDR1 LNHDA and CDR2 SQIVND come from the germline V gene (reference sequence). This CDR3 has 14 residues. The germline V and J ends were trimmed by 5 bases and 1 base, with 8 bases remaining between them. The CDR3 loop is CASSYGQNTGELFF. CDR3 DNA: TGTGCCAGTAGTTACGGACAGAACACCGGGGAGCTGTTTTTT.